The clone carrying this T cell receptor (beta chain) was detected a few times. The antigen remains unidentified. All of the donors were Caucasians in good health. This sample was included in a study of identical twins. Each CDR3 protein is one row after TCRdb ran MiXCR on the 5' RACE reads. This sample has 1.5 million to 2 million distinct CDR3 sequences, with about 32% found just once. The CDR3 runs 14 residues. Trimming cost V 4 bases and J 4 bases; bases outside gene matches: 2. Per germline, CDR1 SGHTA and CDR2 FQGNSA. Study-wide results and caveats: Less excess twin sharing appeared in beta out-of-frame sequences. Donors were not followed over many years; analysis was cross-sectional. Within twin pairs, the out-of-frame alpha sequences they shared showed excess low generation probability.

The sample comprised cord blood. The chain carries TRBV7-2 and TRBJ2-3; 10 positions match TRBD2. This TCR was sampled from a newborn girl in good health. CDR3 in amino acids: CASSSLAGPDTQYF. The CDR3 nucleotides read TGTGCCAGCAGCTCACTAGCGGGGCCAGATACGCAGTATTTT. The variable domain in full, completed from reference TRBV7-2 and TRBJ2-3, reads GAGVSQSPSNKVTEKGKDVELRCDPISGHTALYWYRQSLGQGLEFLIYFQGNSAPDKSGLPSDRFSAERTGGSVSTLTIQRTQQEDSAVYLCASSSLAGPDTQYFGPGTRLTVL.